Listed here are 29 T cell receptor beta chains from one sample, sequenced in a study of identical twins (dated by TCRdb to between 2015 and 2016). The library came from 5' RACE. Sequencer: Illumina HiSeq 2000. TCRdb ran its own pipeline on the public reads, namely fastp trimming at Q25 and MiXCR clone calling, and kept in-frame beta chains. Rows are combined by CDR3 protein, so each entry shows the most common genes and DNA. For this sample there are approximately 600,000 distinct CDR3 sequences; 7.5% to 10% appear just once. Of the sample, approximately 3.2% falls within the top ten clones. These data were also reused for a study on yellow fever vaccine responses in identical twins.

Sequenced input: PBMCs. These receptors all come from a young woman in good health.

This clonotype was seen ten or more times. The chain employs TRBV4-3 and TRBJ2-7; D call uncertain. CDR1 LGHNA and CDR2 YSLEER come from the germline V gene. This CDR3 has 14 residues. V lost 0 bases and J 2 bases, leaving 8 bases between the germline ends. The CDR3 nucleotides read TGCGCCAGCAGCCAAGAGAGGCAGGCCTACGAGCAGTACTTC. Translated: CASSQERQAYEQYF.

This clonotype showed up just a few times. This chain links TRBV6-2 or TRBV6-3 with TRBJ2-7; tentatively, D is TRBD1 (6 bases). Deletions cut 2 bases from V and 1 base from J, with 15 bases between. Per germline, CDR1 MNHEY and CDR2 SVGEGT. The CDR3 spans 16 residues. DNA for the CDR3: TGTGCCAGCAGTTACCCCTTAGGGGGTCTATCCTACGAGCAGTACTTC. It specifies CASSYPLGGLSYEQYF.

The genes are TRBV7-2 and TRBJ1-2; D is ambiguous. Trimming left V 1 base short and J 1 base short, with 7 bases between. The CDR3 has 14 residues. Per the germline V gene, CDR1 is SGHTA and CDR2 is FQGNSA. The CDR3 DNA follows: TGTGCCAGCAGCTTAGATGGCTATAACTATGGCTACACCTTC. Residues: CASSLDGYNYGYTF.

The table lists this clonotype with a few counts. This CDR3 reads CASSPPPGTDTQYF. The CDR3 DNA reads as TGTGCCAGCTCACCACCCCCAGGCACAGATACGCAGTATTTT. This chain connects TRBV18 to TRBJ2-3; D unresolved. The CDR3 runs to 14 residues. V was cut by 0 bases and J by 1 base, with 5 bases left in between. In germline, CDR1 is KGHSH, CDR2 LQKENI.

This clonotype was observed at least ten times. CDR3 sequence: CASSYSEAYEQYF. The CDR3 nucleotides read TGTGCCAGCAGTTACTCTGAAGCCTACGAGCAGTACTTC. The genes are TRBV6-5 and TRBJ2-7; D is uncertain. Germline assignment: CDR1 MNHEY and CDR2 SVGAGI. The CDR3 is 13 amino acids. The germline V and J ends were trimmed by 0 bases and 2 bases, with 5 bases remaining between them.

Ten or more counts support this clonotype. CDR3 residues: CASSSQPGTGRIGAFF. For the CDR3, the DNA is TGTGCCAGCAGTTCCCAACCCGGGACAGGGCGTATTGGAGCTTTCTTT. The chain links TRBV6-5 to TRBJ1-1; 9 bases align to TRBD1. J was trimmed by 10 bases and V by 4 bases; bases with no gene match: 16. Germline V gene lookup returns CDR1 MNHEY and CDR2 SVGAGI. This CDR3 has 16 residues.

This clonotype has only a few counts. The chain recombines TRBV21-1 with TRBJ2-1; the table's D call TRBD1 went unverified against the DNA. TRBV21-1 is marked as a pseudogene. The CDR3 covers 16 residues. The CDR3 nucleotides are TGTGCCAGCAGAGACAGGGGGGATAGCTCCTACAATGAGCAGTTCTTC. Protein sequence: CASRDRGDSSYNEQFF.

The chain is built from TRBV24-1 and TRBJ2-1, with a tentative D call TRBD2 (5 bases). The CDR3 sequence is 11 residues long. V was shortened by 5 bases and J by 10 bases, with 8 bases between the two germline ends. Germline values: CDR1 KGHDR, CDR2 SFDVKD. CDR3 amino acids: CATSARGEQFF. In nucleotides, the CDR3 is TGTGCCACCAGTGCACGAGGGGAGCAGTTCTTC.

This clonotype was seen more than once but under ten times. This CDR3 reads CASSPREAGREQYF. The CDR3 DNA sequence: TGTGCCAGCAGCCCTCGTGAAGCGGGAAGAGAGCAGTACTTC. V gene TRBV5-6 combines with J gene TRBJ2-7; 7 nucleotides agree with TRBD2. CDR1 and CDR2 from the germline V gene are SGHDT and YYEEEE. CDR3 size: 14 residues. The V and J ends lost 4 bases and 7 bases, in that order; junction bases with no gene match: 11.

A few counts support this clonotype. The chain couples TRBV29-1 to TRBJ1-2; no definite D call. This CDR3 is built from 15 residues. V lost 2 bases, J lost 4 bases, and 17 bases lay in between. CDR1 and CDR2 (germline): SQVTM, ANQGSEA. CDR3 DNA sequence: TGCAGCGTTGAAACCTTGGACGGATCTGGCTATGGCTACACCTTC. Its translation is CSVETLDGSGYGYTF. Combining the CDR3 with reference TRBV29-1 and TRBJ1-2 gives the whole variable domain SAVISQKPSRDICQRGTSLTIQCQVDSQVTMMFWYRQQPGQSLTLIATANQGSEATYESGFVIDKFPISRPNLTFSTLTVSNMSPEDSSIYLCSVETLDGSGYGYTFGSGTRLTVV.

In its sample, this clonotype was seen many times. This chain links TRBV7-6 with TRBJ2-2; 8 nucleotides align to TRBD1. Trimming cost V 5 bases and J 4 bases; bases outside gene matches: 6. The germline CDR1 and CDR2 sequences are SGHVS and FNYEAQ. The CDR3 spans 15 residues. CDR3 sequence reads: CASSRQGSLTGELFF. The CDR3 region has the DNA TGTGCCAGCAGCCGACAGGGGTCCCTCACCGGGGAGCTGTTTTTT. The full variable domain, completed using reference TRBV7-6 and TRBJ2-2, is GAGVSQSPRYKVTKRGQDVALRCDPISGHVSLYWYRQALGQGPEFLTYFNYEAQQDKSGLPNDRFSAERPEGSISTLTIQRTEQRDSAMYRCASSRQGSLTGELFFGEGSRLTVL.

The chain combines TRBV6-4 with TRBJ2-1; a weak D match, TRBD2 (6 bases). The CDR3 is 15 residues long. The V gene's germline CDR1 is MRHNA and CDR2 SNTAGT. The V end lost 3 bases, the J end lost 5 bases, and 14 bases lay between the germline ends. CDR3 residues: CASSDPRGGHNEQFF. The DNA of the CDR3 is TGTGCCAGCAGTGATCCGCGGGGTGGGCACAATGAGCAGTTCTTC.

V usage is TRBV7-2 and J usage is TRBJ2-5; D may correspond to TRBD1 or TRBD2 (5 bases each). V was clipped by 3 bases and J by 2 bases, with 13 bases between them. Germline lookup yields CDR1 SGHTA and CDR2 FQGNSA. This CDR3 spans 15 amino acids. CDR3 sequence (DNA): TGTGCCAGCAGCTTTCGAGGGGCCGGACAAGAGACCCAGTACTTC. This codes for CASSFRGAGQETQYF. The complete variable domain, with remaining parts taken from reference TRBV7-2 and TRBJ2-5, reads GAGVSQSPSNKVTEKGKDVELRCDPISGHTALYWYRQSLGQGLEFLIYFQGNSAPDKSGLPSDRFSAERTGGSVSTLTIQRTQQEDSAVYLCASSFRGAGQETQYFGPGTRLLVL.

This chain connects TRBV5-6 to TRBJ2-7, with TRBD2 matching 7 bases. The CDR3 spans 15 residues. CDR1 is SGHDT, CDR2 YYEEEE, per germline. With 4 bases clipped from V and 0 bases from J, the junction kept 7 bases outside the gene matches. CDR3 sequence: CASSPLGTNSYEQYF. The DNA of the CDR3 is TGTGCCAGCAGCCCCCTGGGGACTAACTCCTACGAGCAGTACTTC.

This clonotype occurred a few times. The rearrangement uses TRBV12-3 or TRBV12-4 and TRBJ2-7; 12 nucleotides agree with TRBD2. There are 21 residues in the CDR3. V shed 1 base and J 7 bases; nucleotides not matched to a gene: 23. The CDR3 DNA reads as TGTGCCAGCAGTTTAGGGGTCGCCCGAGCCTTCGGGACGGGGACTAGCGGGGAGCAGTACTTC. Its translation is CASSLGVARAFGTGTSGEQYF.

This clonotype appeared many times. V gene TRBV7-6 combines with J gene TRBJ2-2; unclear D gene. Trimming took 3 bases from V and 0 from J, leaving 11 bases between them. CDR3 length: 16 residues. Germline V gene lookup returns CDR1 SGHVS and CDR2 FNYEAQ. CDR3 protein: CASSFTLGANTGELFF. The CDR3 nucleotides are TGTGCCAGCAGCTTCACCCTAGGCGCGAACACCGGGGAGCTGTTTTTT. The full variable domain, completed using reference TRBV7-6 and TRBJ2-2, is GAGVSQSPRYKVTKRGQDVALRCDPISGHVSLYWYRQALGQGPEFLTYFNYEAQQDKSGLPNDRFSAERPEGSISTLTIQRTEQRDSAMYRCASSFTLGANTGELFFGEGSRLTVL.

Concerning this clonotype: This may come from a read error, since a much larger clone is one base off. The genes are TRBV4-3 and TRBJ2-1; D may be TRBD2 (6 bases). Germline V CDR1 and CDR2: LGHNA, YSLEER. The CDR3 is made up of 16 amino acids. In nucleotides, the CDR3 is TGCGCCAGCAGCCAAGATCGGAAACTAGCCTTCAATGATCAGTTCTTC. This translates into CASSQDRKLAFNDQFF.

This clonotype was seen repeatedly, ten times or more. The rearrangement links TRBV7-2 to TRBJ2-5, with 10 bases aligning to TRBD1. The CDR3 contains 14 residues. The J segment lost 5 bases and the V segment lost 5 bases, leaving 5 bases of the junction unmatched. Germline V gene lookup returns CDR1 SGHTA and CDR2 FQGNSA. As DNA, the CDR3 is TGTGCCAGCAGCCGACAGGGGGCCTGGGAGACCCAGTACTTC. Protein sequence: CASSRQGAWETQYF.

This rearrangement joins TRBV15 to TRBJ2-5; 8 positions match TRBD1. V lost 3 bases to trimming and J lost 2 bases; unmatched junction nucleotides: 2. CDR1 and CDR2 from the germline V gene are LNHNV and YYDKDF (reference sequence). The CDR3 is 14 amino acids. The chain's CDR3 is CATSRRDRQETQYF. The CDR3 coding sequence is TGTGCCACCAGCAGGAGGGACAGGCAAGAGACCCAGTACTTC.

This clonotype was seen at least ten times. J is TRBJ2-1 and V is TRBV4-1; 9 bases fit TRBD2. The germline V gene has CDR1 MGHRA and CDR2 YSYEKL. The CDR3 covers 15 residues. The V segment lost 1 base and the J segment 3 bases; nucleotides outside the gene matches: 1. The CDR3 reads CASSQVAGVYNEQFF. CDR3 coding DNA: TGCGCCAGCAGCCAAGTAGCGGGAGTCTACAATGAGCAGTTCTTC.

Concerning this clonotype itself: One end of the junction varies from germline; a read error may be responsible. This chain connects TRBV6-1 to TRBJ1-2; D unresolved. Germline V lookup: CDR1 MNHNS, CDR2 SASEGT. CDR3 length: 11 amino acids. DNA of the CDR3: TGTGCCGGCAGTTCGGACTATGGCTACACCTTC. Its protein product is CAGSSDYGYTF.

This clonotype was seen at least ten times. The rearrangement joins TRBV12-3 or TRBV12-4 to TRBJ2-7; D is uncertain. Trimming stripped 4 bases from V and 0 bases from J, with 13 bases between. There are 15 residues in the CDR3. The CDR3 DNA reads TGTGCCAGCAGTTCCATGGACCGATACTCCTACGAGCAGTACTTC. Translation gives CASSSMDRYSYEQYF.

The chain combines TRBV7-2 with TRBJ2-1, with 7 nucleotides matching TRBD2. V lost 3 bases to trimming and J lost 8 bases; unmatched junction nucleotides: 4. This CDR3 has 13 amino acids. Germline assignment: CDR1 SGHTA and CDR2 FQGNSA. Written as DNA, the CDR3 is TGTGCCAGCAGCTTGCGGGGAGGGGATGAGCAGTTCTTC. Its translation: CASSLRGGDEQFF.

This clonotype has ten or more counts. The chain employs TRBV12-3 or TRBV12-4 and TRBJ2-7; 8 bases match TRBD2. This CDR3 has 14 amino acids. The V segment lost 6 bases and the J segment 2 bases; nucleotides outside the gene matches: 6. The CDR3 is CASRTGTRTYEQYF. The CDR3 coding sequence is TGTGCCAGCAGAACCGGGACTAGAACCTACGAGCAGTACTTC.

This clonotype was seen only a few times. The V and J genes are TRBV4-2 and TRBJ2-4, with 10 bases aligning to TRBD2. This CDR3 is built from 22 residues. The junction had 20 bases not matched to a gene; V was cut back by 3 bases and J by 0 bases. Looked up from germline, CDR1 is LGHNA and CDR2 is YNFKEQ. The CDR3 is CASSHISGRDLRALIAKNIQYF. The CDR3 DNA reads as TGTGCCAGCAGCCATATAAGCGGGAGGGATCTAAGGGCCCTCATAGCCAAAAACATTCAGTACTTC.

V is TRBV7-6 and J is TRBJ2-2; 14 nucleotides align to TRBD2. CDR3 length equals 19 residues. The germline gives CDR1 SGHVS, CDR2 FNYEAQ. Unmatched junction bases numbered 11, after V lost 5 bases and J lost 3 bases. CDR3 residues: CASSVGTSGRGPDTGELFF. The CDR3 nucleotides are TGTGCCAGCAGCGTCGGGACTAGCGGGAGAGGGCCGGACACCGGGGAGCTGTTTTTT.

There are a few counts of this clonotype. This chain uses TRBV4-3 with TRBJ2-5; D gene unclear. Trimming stripped 0 bases from V and 5 bases from J, with 10 bases between. The length of the CDR3 is 14 residues. Germline loops: CDR1 LGHNA, CDR2 YSLEER. CDR3 sequence reads: CASSQDRQFETQYF. The CDR3 DNA follows: TGCGCCAGCAGCCAAGATCGGCAGTTTGAGACCCAGTACTTC.

The V and J genes are TRBV20-1 and TRBJ2-7; TRBD2 aligns across 12 bases. From germline, CDR1 is DFQATT and CDR2 SNEGSKA (reference sequence). This CDR3 is built from 14 residues. Trimming cost V 6 bases and J 5 bases; bases outside gene matches: 8. As DNA, the CDR3 is TGCAGTGCGACCAGACTAGCGGGAGCTGACGAGCAGTACTTC. Translating it yields CSATRLAGADEQYF.

The chain carries TRBV6-5 and TRBJ2-3; TRBD2 aligns across 12 bases. The trim removed 4 bases at V and 3 bases at J, leaving 8 bases unmatched. The CDR3 consists of 17 residues. Per the germline V gene, CDR1 is MNHEY and CDR2 is SVGAGI. The chain's CDR3 is CASSSLQLAGGTDTQYF. The CDR3 DNA reads TGTGCCAGCAGTTCCCTCCAACTAGCGGGAGGAACAGATACGCAGTATTTT.